This T cell receptor (beta chain) is from a study of blood T cell repertoires in COVID-19. Study context: Sources were T cells, B-cell-depleted T cells, or PBMCs; the material itself was cDNA or gDNA.

The CDR3 extends over 16 amino acids. Germline-derived CDR1 and CDR2 are SEHNR and FQNEAQ (reference sequence). J lost 1 base, V lost 5 bases, and 8 bases had no gene match. Under the authors' procedure: Using reference gene primer amplification, nucleated cell counts were estimated. Some clones are missing from TCRdb's copy, which holds only in-frame ones; the method was immunoSEQ multiplex PCR. The V and J calls and clone size were taken over from that table, and D and trimming were inferred from the DNA. This table holds 150,000 to 200,000 clones, around 93% found once. The sequence was collected from a woman aged 45-59 years with acute or convalescent COVID-19. V and J are TRBV7-9 and TRBJ2-1; 7 bases are shared with TRBD2. Sequencing input: peripheral blood. This CDR3 reads CASSSTSASSYNEQFF. In nucleotides, the CDR3 is TGTGCCAGCAGCAGTACTAGCGCGAGTTCCTACAATGAGCAGTTCTTC.